This record looks at one T cell receptor beta chain sequence and its context. The source of the sample is a study of cytomegalovirus exposure and HLA in healthy donors. Study summary: Roughly 80 million unique TCRs from HLA-typed donors made up an early data release.

PCR was performed using 60 Vbeta and 13 Jbeta primers. The assay was immunoSEQ multiplex PCR, and TCRdb's table has in-frame clones only and misses some. Here the sample spans about 130,000 clones, 80% being singletons. The germline gives CDR1 MNHEY, CDR2 SMNVEV (reference sequence). Trimming cost V 5 bases and J 3 bases; bases outside gene matches: 5. The CDR3 runs to 14 residues. The rearrangement links TRBV27 to TRBJ2-7, with 9 bases lining up with TRBD1. The receptor was isolated from a male donor in good health and CMV-seronegative. The sequencing input was PBMCs. This chain's CDR3 is CASSRQGVFYEQYF. CDR3 DNA: TGTGCCAGCAGTCGACAGGGGGTATTCTACGAGCAGTACTTC.